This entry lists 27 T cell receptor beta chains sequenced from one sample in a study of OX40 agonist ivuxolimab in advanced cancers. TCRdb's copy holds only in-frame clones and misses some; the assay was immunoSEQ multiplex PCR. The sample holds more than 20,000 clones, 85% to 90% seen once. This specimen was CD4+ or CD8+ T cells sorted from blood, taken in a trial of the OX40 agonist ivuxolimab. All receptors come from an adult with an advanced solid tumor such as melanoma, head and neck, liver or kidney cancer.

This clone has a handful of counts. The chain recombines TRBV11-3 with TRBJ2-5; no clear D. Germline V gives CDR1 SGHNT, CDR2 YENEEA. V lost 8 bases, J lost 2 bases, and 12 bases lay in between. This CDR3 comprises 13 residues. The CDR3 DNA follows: TGTGCCAGCGCCATAGGCTCTCAAGAGACCCAGTACTTC. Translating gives CASAIGSQETQYF.

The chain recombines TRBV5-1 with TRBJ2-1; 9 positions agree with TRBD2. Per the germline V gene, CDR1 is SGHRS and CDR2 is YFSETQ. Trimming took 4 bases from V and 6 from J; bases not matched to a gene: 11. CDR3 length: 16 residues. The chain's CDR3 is CASSPLSGRPPNEQFF. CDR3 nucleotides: TGCGCCAGCAGCCCTCTAAGCGGGAGGCCCCCCAATGAGCAGTTCTTC.

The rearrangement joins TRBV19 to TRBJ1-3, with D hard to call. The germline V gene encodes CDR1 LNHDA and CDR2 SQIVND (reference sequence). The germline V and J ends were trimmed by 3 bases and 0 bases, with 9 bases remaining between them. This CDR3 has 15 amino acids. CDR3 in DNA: TGTGCCAGTAGTATCCGTATGGGCTCTGGAAACACCATATATTTT. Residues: CASSIRMGSGNTIYF.

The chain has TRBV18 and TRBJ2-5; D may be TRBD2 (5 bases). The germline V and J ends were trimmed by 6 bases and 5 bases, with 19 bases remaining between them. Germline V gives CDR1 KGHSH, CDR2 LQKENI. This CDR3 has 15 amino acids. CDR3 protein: CASSVSNLATETQYF. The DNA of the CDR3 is TGTGCCAGCTCCGTCAGCAATTTAGCGACGGAGACCCAGTACTTC.

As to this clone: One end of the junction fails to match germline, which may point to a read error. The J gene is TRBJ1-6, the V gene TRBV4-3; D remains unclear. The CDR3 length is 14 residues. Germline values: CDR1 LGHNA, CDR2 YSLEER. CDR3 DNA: TGCGTCAGCAGCCAAGACGGGTGGGGTTCACCCCTCCACTTT. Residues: CVSSQDGWGSPLHF.

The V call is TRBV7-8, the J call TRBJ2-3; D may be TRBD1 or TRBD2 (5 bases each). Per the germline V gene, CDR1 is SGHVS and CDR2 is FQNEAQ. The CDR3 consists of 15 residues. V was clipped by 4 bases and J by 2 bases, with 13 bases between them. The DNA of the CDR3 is TGTGCCAGCAGCTCCCTGGGTGGGACCACAGATACGCAGTATTTT. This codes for CASSSLGGTTDTQYF.

In DNA form, the CDR3 reads TGCGCCAGCAGCTTGGGACAGAAGAGCGCTGAAGCTTTCTTT. Its translation is CASSLGQKSAEAFF. The rearrangement uses TRBV5-1 and TRBJ1-1, with TRBD1 as a possible D gene (5 bases). Between the trimmed V and J ends, which lost 0 bases and 6 bases, there was a span of 12 bases. CDR1 is SGHRS, CDR2 YFSETQ, per germline. The length of the CDR3 is 14 residues. Based on the CDR3 plus reference TRBV5-1 and TRBJ1-1, the full variable domain is KAGVTQTPRYLIKTRGQQVTLSCSPISGHRSVSWYQQTPGQGLQFLFEYFSETQRNKGNFPGRFSGRQFSNSRSEMNVSTLELGDSALYLCASSLGQKSAEAFFGQGTRLTVV.

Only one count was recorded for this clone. The CDR3 DNA is TGTGCCAGCAGCTTGGTCTCTGGCAGGGGGATCTCTGGAAACACCATATATTTT. Its protein is CASSLVSGRGISGNTIYF. The V call is TRBV5-4, the J call TRBJ1-3; 7 nucleotides agree with TRBD1. In germline, CDR1 is SGHNT, CDR2 YYREEE (reference sequence). The length of the CDR3 is 18 residues. The J segment lost 0 bases and the V segment lost 0 bases, leaving 9 bases of the junction unmatched.

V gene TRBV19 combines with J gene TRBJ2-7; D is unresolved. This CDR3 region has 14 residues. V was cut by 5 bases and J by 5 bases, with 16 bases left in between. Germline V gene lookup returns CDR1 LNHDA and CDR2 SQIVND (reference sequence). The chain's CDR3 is CASSHIGLLDEQYF. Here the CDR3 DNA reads TGTGCCAGTAGTCACATAGGGTTGCTGGACGAGCAGTACTTC.

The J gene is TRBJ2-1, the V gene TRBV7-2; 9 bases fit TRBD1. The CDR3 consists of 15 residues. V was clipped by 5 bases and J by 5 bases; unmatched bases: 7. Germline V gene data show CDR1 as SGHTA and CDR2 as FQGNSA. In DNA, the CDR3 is TGTGCCAGCAGCCCTTGGACAGGGGCCCACAATGAGCAGTTCTTC. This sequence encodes CASSPWTGAHNEQFF.

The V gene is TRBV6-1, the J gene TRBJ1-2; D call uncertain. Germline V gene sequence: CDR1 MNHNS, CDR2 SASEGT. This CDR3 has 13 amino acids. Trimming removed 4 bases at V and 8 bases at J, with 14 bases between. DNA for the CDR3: TGTGCCAGCAGTGTTGTAAGGGAAGAAGGCTACACCTTC. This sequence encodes CASSVVREEGYTF.

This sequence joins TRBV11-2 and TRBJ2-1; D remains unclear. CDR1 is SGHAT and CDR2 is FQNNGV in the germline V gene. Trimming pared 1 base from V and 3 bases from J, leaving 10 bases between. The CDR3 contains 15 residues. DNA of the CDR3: TGTGCCAGCAGCTTAGCTTTCGGCCTCTACAATGAGCAGTTCTTC. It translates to CASSLAFGLYNEQFF.

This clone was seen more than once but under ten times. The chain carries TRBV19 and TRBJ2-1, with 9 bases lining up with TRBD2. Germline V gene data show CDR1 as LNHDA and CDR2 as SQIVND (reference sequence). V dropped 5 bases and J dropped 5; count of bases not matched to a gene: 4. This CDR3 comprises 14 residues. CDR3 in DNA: TGTGCCAGTAGTCGACTAGCGGCAGACAATGAGCAGTTCTTC. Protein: CASSRLAADNEQFF.

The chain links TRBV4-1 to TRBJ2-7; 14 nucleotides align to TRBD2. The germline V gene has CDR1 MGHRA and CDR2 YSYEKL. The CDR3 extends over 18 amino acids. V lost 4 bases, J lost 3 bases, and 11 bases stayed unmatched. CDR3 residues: CASSPGGTSGSMSYEQYF. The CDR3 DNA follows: TGCGCCAGCAGCCCCGGTGGGACTAGCGGGAGTATGAGCTACGAGCAGTACTTC.

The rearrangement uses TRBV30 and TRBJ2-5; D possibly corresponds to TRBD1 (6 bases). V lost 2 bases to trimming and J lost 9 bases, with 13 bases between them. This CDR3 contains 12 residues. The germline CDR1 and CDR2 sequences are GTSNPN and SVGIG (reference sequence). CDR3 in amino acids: CAWSLGTMAQYF. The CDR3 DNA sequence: TGTGCCTGGAGTCTCGGGACAATGGCCCAGTACTTC.

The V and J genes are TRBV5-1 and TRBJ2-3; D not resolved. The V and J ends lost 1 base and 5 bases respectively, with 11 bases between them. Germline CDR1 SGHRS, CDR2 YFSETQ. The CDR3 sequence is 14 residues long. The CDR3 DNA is TGCGCCAGCAGCTTGATGTCTATTGGAGATACGCAGTATTTT. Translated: CASSLMSIGDTQYF.

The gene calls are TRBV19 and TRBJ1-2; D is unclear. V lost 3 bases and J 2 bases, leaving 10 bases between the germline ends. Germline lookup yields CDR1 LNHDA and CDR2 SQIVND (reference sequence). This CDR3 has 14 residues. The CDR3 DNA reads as TGTGCCAGTAGTATTGGCGACACCAACTATGGCTACACCTTC. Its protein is CASSIGDTNYGYTF. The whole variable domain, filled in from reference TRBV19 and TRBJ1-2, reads DGGITQSPKYLFRKEGQNVTLSCEQNLNHDAMYWYRQDPGQGLRLIYYSQIVNDFQKGDIAEGYSVSREKKESFPLTVTSAQKNPTAFYLCASSIGDTNYGYTFGSGTRLTVV.

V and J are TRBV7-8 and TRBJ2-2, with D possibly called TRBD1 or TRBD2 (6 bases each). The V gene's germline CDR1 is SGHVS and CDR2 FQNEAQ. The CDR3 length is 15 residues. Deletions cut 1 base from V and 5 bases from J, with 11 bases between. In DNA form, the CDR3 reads TGTGCCAGCAGCTTAGTGGGGGGCCGGACCGGGGAGCTGTTTTTT. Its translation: CASSLVGGRTGELFF.

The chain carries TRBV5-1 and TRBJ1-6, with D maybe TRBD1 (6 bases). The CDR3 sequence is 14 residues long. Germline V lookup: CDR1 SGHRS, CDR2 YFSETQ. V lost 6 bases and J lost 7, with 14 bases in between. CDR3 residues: CASTTGTPNSPLHF. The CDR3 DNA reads TGCGCCAGCACTACCGGGACACCCAATTCACCCCTCCACTTT. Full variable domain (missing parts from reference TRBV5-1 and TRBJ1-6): KAGVTQTPRYLIKTRGQQVTLSCSPISGHRSVSWYQQTPGQGLQFLFEYFSETQRNKGNFPGRFSGRQFSNSRSEMNVSTLELGDSALYLCASTTGTPNSPLHFGNGTRLTVT.

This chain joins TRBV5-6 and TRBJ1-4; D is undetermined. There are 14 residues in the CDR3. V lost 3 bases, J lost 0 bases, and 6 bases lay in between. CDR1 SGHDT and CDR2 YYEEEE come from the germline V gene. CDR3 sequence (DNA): TGTGCCAGCAGCTCCTCTACAACTAATGAAAAACTGTTTTTT. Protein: CASSSSTTNEKLFF.

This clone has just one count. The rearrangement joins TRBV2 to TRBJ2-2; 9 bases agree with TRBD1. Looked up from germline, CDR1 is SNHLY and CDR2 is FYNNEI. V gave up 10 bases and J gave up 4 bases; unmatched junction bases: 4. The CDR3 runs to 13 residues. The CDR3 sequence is CATRQGGTGELFF. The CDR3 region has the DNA TGTGCCACCAGACAGGGGGGCACCGGGGAGCTGTTTTTT.

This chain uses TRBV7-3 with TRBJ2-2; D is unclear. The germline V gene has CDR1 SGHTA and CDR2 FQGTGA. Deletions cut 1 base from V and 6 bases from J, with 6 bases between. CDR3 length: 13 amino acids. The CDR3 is CASSLRRAGELFF. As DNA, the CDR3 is TGTGCCAGCAGCTTAAGACGAGCCGGGGAGCTGTTTTTT. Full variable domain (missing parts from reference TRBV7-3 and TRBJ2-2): GAGVSQTPSNKVTEKGKYVELRCDPISGHTALYWYRQSLGQGPEFLIYFQGTGAADDSGLPNDRFFAVRPEGSVSTLKIQRTERGDSAVYLCASSLRRAGELFFGEGSRLTVL.

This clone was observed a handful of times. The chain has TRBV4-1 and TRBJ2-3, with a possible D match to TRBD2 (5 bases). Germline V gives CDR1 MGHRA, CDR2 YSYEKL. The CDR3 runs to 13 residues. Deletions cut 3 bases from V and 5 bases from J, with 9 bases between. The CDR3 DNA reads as TGCGCCAGCAGCCAGGAGGACGGAGATACGCAGTATTTT. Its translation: CASSQEDGDTQYF.

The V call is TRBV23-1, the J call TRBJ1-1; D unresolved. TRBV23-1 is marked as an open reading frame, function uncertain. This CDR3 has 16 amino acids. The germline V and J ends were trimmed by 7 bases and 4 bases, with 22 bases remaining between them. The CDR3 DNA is TGCGCCAGCAAGCCCCTTCTTTCGGTTTGTTTCACTGAAGCTTTCTTT. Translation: CASKPLLSVCFTEAFF.

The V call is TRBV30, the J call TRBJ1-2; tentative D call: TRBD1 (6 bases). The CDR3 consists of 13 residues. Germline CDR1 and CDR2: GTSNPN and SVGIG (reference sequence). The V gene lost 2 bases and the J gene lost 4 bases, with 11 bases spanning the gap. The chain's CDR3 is CAWSSPGVYGYTF. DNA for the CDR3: TGTGCCTGGAGTTCCCCAGGGGTCTATGGCTACACCTTC.

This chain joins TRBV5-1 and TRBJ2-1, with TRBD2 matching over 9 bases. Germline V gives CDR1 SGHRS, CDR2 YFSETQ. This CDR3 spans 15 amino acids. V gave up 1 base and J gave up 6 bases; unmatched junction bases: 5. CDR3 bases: TGCGCCAGCAGCTTGCGGACTAGCGTCGGCAATGAGCAGTTCTTC. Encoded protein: CASSLRTSVGNEQFF.

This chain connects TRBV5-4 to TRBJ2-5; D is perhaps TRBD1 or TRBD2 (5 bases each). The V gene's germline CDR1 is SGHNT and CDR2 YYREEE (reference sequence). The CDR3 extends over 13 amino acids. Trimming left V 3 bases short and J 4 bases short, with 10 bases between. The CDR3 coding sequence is TGTGCCAGCAGCTCGGGGCAGGTAGAGACCCAGTACTTC. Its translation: CASSSGQVETQYF.